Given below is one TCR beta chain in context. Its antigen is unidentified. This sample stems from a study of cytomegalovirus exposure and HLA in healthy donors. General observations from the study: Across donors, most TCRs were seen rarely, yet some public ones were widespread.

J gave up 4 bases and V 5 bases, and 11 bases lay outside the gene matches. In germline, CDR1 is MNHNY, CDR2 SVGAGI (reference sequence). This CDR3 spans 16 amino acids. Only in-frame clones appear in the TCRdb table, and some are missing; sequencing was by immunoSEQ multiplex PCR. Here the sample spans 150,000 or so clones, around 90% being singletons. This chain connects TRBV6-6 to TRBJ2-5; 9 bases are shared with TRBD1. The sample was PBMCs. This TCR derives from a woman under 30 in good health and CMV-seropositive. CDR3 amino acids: CASSPSDRGRLETQYF. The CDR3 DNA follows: TGTGCCAGCAGTCCCTCCGACAGGGGGAGGCTAGAGACCCAGTACTTC.